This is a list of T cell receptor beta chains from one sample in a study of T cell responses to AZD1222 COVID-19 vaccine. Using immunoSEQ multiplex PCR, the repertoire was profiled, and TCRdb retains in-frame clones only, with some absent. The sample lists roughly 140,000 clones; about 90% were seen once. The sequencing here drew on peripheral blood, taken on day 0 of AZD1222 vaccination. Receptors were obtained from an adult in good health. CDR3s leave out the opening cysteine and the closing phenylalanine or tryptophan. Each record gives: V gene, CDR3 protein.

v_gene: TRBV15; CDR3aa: ATSPRGGYEQY
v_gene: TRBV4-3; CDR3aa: ASSQDLGGAGGYT
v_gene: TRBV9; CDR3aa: ASAGNTGELF
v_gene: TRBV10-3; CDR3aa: AINHTGGKRGYT
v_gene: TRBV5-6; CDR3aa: ASSAGRGYTEAF
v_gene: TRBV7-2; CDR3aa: ASSLGNTIY
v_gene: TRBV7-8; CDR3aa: ASSLLAGVYNEQF
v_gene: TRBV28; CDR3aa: ASSLLAGSFITDTQY
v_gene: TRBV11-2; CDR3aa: ASSLEGSWSNQPQH
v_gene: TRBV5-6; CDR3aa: ASRLGEENYGYT
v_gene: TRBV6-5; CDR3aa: ASSSAGWETQY
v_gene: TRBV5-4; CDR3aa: ASRGERNTEAF
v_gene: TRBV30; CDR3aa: AWSRGRSMNTEAF
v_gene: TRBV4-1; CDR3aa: ASSQAGTGAEQF
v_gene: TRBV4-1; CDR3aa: ASSQTPQNTEAF
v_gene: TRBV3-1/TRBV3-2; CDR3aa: ASSTVGQGARGYT
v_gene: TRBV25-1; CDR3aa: ASSGTGLSY
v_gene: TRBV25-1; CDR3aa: ASSEKIGGGQETQY
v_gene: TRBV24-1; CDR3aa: ASGEGGSYNEQF
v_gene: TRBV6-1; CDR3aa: ASSGLAGAPYNEQF
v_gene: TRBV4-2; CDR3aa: ASSQVGGAAGNTIY
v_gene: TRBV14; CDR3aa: ASSQDTPGPGKLF
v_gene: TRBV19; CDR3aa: ASSTQGPGGTEAF
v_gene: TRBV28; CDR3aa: ASSHRDRVVYEQY
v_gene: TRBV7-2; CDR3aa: ASSLAPAGGSNQPQH
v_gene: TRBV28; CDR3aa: ASTNSGTPKGPQH
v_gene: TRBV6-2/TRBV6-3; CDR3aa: ASSYSGTALWDIQY
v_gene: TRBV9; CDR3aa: ASSPGGAITNEKLF
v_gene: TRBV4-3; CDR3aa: ASSQAGQANEQY
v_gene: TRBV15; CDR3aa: ATSATGTGYNEQF
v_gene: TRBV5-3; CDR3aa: ARSFGRDNMNTEAF
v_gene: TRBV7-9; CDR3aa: ASSPTSVQETQY
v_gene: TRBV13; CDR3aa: ASSLVERALYNEQF
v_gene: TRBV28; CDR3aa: ASSSIPGTGPEKLF
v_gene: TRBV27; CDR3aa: ASSLGGGEQF
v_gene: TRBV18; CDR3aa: ASSQTTGVEAF
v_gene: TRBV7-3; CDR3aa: ASSFTGGDPDTQY
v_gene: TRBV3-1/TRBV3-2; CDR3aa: ASSQGDSSSGANVLT
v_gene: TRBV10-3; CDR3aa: AISNSGTGSYEQY
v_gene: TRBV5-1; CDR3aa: ASSASGQGQETQY
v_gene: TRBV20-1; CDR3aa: SARGQSPLH
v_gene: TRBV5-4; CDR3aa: ASRGAGDGGQY
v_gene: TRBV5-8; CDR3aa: ASRPRGILNTEAF
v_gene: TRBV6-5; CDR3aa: ASSYSPSGRNEQF
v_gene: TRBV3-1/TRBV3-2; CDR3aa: ASSLSRWGTEAF